Included here is one TCR beta chain sequence, with context. The entry originates in a study of PD-1 blockade in classical Hodgkin lymphoma. Profiling relied on immunoSEQ multiplex PCR, and the TCRdb table lists in-frame clones only, not all of them. Among approximately 84,000 clones, about 89% were seen once, and the ten largest hold 20% to 25%. Relapse after autologous stem cell transplantation occurred in every patient, and brentuximab vedotin exposure varied. Sequencing used peripheral blood mononuclear cells (PBMCs), obtained at baseline. The receptor was isolated from a human donor with classical Hodgkin lymphoma.

The CDR3 spells CASSSDREPRPNEQFF. In DNA, the CDR3 is TGTGCCAGCAGCTCCGACAGGGAGCCTCGCCCCAATGAGCAGTTCTTC. The rearrangement uses TRBV5-8 and TRBJ2-1; 7 bases are a match to TRBD1. After removal of 3 bases from V and 6 bases from J, the junction contained 12 bases not matched to a gene. CDR1 and CDR2 from the germline V gene are SGHTS and YDEGEE. The CDR3 loop spans 16 amino acids.